The 4 T cell receptor beta chains below were found in one sample sequenced in a study of blood T cell repertoires in COVID-19. The table came from immunoSEQ multiplex PCR; TCRdb's copy has only in-frame clones and leaves some out. The sample carries 140,000 to 150,000 clones, around 88% recorded once. Sequenced sample: peripheral blood. The receptor source for this set is a man in his 60s with active or convalescent COVID-19.

The chain uses TRBV7-8 and TRBJ2-7, with D unclear. The germline CDR1 and CDR2 sequences are SGHVS and FQNEAQ. The V end lost 5 bases, the J end lost 4 bases, and 9 bases lay between the germline ends. The CDR3 extends over 12 amino acids. This CDR3 reads CASSPLEYEQYF. CDR3 in DNA: TGTGCCAGCAGCCCATTAGAGTACGAGCAGTACTTC.

V usage is TRBV24-1 and J usage is TRBJ2-2; 7 bases are shared with TRBD1. CDR1 is KGHDR, CDR2 SFDVKD, per germline. With V trimmed by 1 base and J by 1 base, 2 bases remained unmatched. The CDR3 runs 16 residues. The CDR3 reads CATSDFRQGNTGELFF. CDR3 bases: TGTGCCACCAGTGATTTTCGACAGGGGAACACCGGGGAGCTGTTTTTT.

The J gene is TRBJ1-6, the V gene TRBV2; tentative D call: TRBD1 (5 bases). Germline CDR1 SNHLY, CDR2 FYNNEI. This CDR3 is 16 amino acids long. Trimming left V 4 bases short and J 7 bases short, with 17 bases between. The CDR3 is CASSAPVGGGNSPLHF. For the CDR3, the DNA is TGTGCCAGCAGTGCCCCAGTGGGGGGAGGCAATTCACCCCTCCACTTT.

CDR3 sequence: CASSSGQGDTEAFF. DNA for the CDR3: TGTGCCAGCAGCTCGGGACAGGGGGACACTGAAGCTTTCTTT. V usage is TRBV7-9 and J usage is TRBJ1-1; 11 nucleotides align to TRBD1. The germline gives CDR1 SEHNR, CDR2 FQNEAQ (reference sequence). The CDR3 extends over 14 amino acids. The V and J ends lost 4 bases and 3 bases, in that order; junction bases with no gene match: 1. Full variable domain (missing parts from reference TRBV7-9 and TRBJ1-1): DTGVSQNPRHKITKRGQNVTFRCDPISEHNRLYWYRQTLGQGPEFLTYFQNEAQLEKSRLLSDRFSAERPKGSFSTLEIQRTEQGDSAMYLCASSSGQGDTEAFFGQGTRLTVV.